Below, one T cell receptor beta chain is given with its context. Its antigen is unidentified. The data stem from a study of T cell repertoires in cytomegalovirus infection. As for the study in general: Public TCR beta signature analysis indicated the presence of both CMV infection and matching HLA type.

This CDR3 has 15 amino acids. Germline loops: CDR1 SEHNR, CDR2 FQNEAQ (reference sequence). Trimming took off 5 bases at V and 1 base at J, with 14 bases between the two ends. Findings of the study overall: CMV-specific TCR beta clonotypes restricted by HLA-C were the ones dominating the ex vivo response. The study identified carriers of CMV plus the relevant HLA from cumulative public TCR beta family frequency.

TCRdb recomputed calls from the reads with MiXCR, one row per CDR3 protein. The sample lists around 570,000 distinct CDR3 sequences, just under 40% occurring once. This clonotype was obtained from a human donor in good health (CMV status not recorded). Some clones in this sample may be carry-over from other donors' samples. This chain links TRBV7-9 with TRBJ1-1; tentative D call: TRBD1 (5 bases). The specimen was cultured PBMCs, collected from culture after CMV antigen stimulation. In DNA, the CDR3 is TGTGCCAGCAGCGGGGGGGTCGGGAGGAACACTGAAGCTTTCTTT. The encoded protein is CASSGGVGRNTEAFF. Supplemented by reference TRBV7-9 and TRBJ1-1, the full variable domain reads DTGVSQNPRHKITKRGQNVTFRCDPISEHNRLYWYRQTLGQGPEFLTYFQNEAQLEKSRLLSDRFSAERPKGSFSTLEIQRTEQGDSAMYLCASSGGVGRNTEAFFGQGTRLTVV.